This entry lists 27 T cell receptor beta chains sequenced from one sample in a study of read filtering for tumor transcriptome and immune sequencing. This library used about 360 ng RNA and molecular barcoded adaptors spanning alpha/delta and beta/gamma chains. Each CDR3 protein is one row after TCRdb ran MiXCR on the reads. The sample has around 38,000 distinct CDR3 sequences, approximately 15% seen once; the top ten hold 27%. Sequenced input: a population of CD138-negative cells sorted from bone marrow. These receptors originate from a donor aged 40 or over with multiple myeloma.

In its sample, this clonotype was seen many times. This chain joins TRBV3-1 and TRBJ2-1; the match to TRBD1 covers 9 bases. Germline V gene lookup returns CDR1 LGHDT and CDR2 YNNKEL (reference sequence). CDR3 length: 15 residues. V was clipped by 7 bases and J by 0 bases; unmatched bases: 4. The CDR3 protein is CASKTGGGSYNEQFF. CDR3 sequence (DNA): TGTGCCAGCAAGACAGGGGGGGGCTCCTACAATGAGCAGTTCTTC.

The sample holds many counts of this clonotype. CDR3 region: CASSQGLVRETQYF. CDR3 DNA: TGCGCCAGCAGCCAAGGACTAGTCCGCGAGACCCAGTACTTC. The chain carries TRBV4-3 and TRBJ2-5, with D possibly matching TRBD2 (6 bases). Germline V gene data show CDR1 as LGHNA and CDR2 as YSLEER. The CDR3 is made up of 14 amino acids. Deletions cut 1 base from V and 5 bases from J, with 11 bases between.

This clonotype was seen ten or more times. V gene TRBV2 combines with J gene TRBJ2-2; TRBD2 aligns across 8 bases. After removal of 4 bases from V and 5 bases from J, the junction contained 15 bases not matched to a gene. In germline, CDR1 is SNHLY, CDR2 FYNNEI. The CDR3 is made up of 18 amino acids. The CDR3 region is CASSGIYVGTSETGELFF. The CDR3 nucleotides are TGTGCCAGCAGTGGCATTTATGTAGGGACTAGTGAGACCGGGGAGCTGTTTTTT.

This clonotype has at least ten counts. This chain uses TRBV20-1 with TRBJ2-1, with D uncertain. The ends were cut back, 4 bases at V and 0 bases at J, with 7 bases in the middle. The CDR3 is 13 residues long. The germline gives CDR1 DFQATT, CDR2 SNEGSKA (reference sequence). The CDR3 region is CSAISSSYNEQFF. In DNA, the CDR3 is TGCAGTGCTATTTCTAGCTCCTACAATGAGCAGTTCTTC.

This clonotype was seen a handful of times. V usage is TRBV7-9 and J usage is TRBJ2-7, with 7 positions matching TRBD1. In germline, CDR1 is SEHNR, CDR2 FQNEAQ (reference sequence). The CDR3 length is 13 residues. Trimming at V came to 7 bases and at J to 8 bases, leaving 11 bases not matched to a gene. CDR3 sequence: CASIQTGEYKQYF. CDR3 DNA sequence: TGTGCCAGCATCCAAACAGGGGAATACAAGCAGTACTTC.

In this sample, this clonotype turned up many times. The chain links TRBV29-1 to TRBJ1-1, with D uncertain. V shed 7 bases and J shed 0 bases, with 9 bases lying between them. The CDR3 runs to 12 residues. Germline V gene sequence: CDR1 SQVTM, CDR2 ANQGSEA. Written as DNA, the CDR3 is TGCAGCGCTGGGGAGTTGAACACTGAAGCTTTCTTT. It yields the protein CSAGELNTEAFF.

This clonotype was seen many times. This sequence joins TRBV7-2 and TRBJ2-7; 8 bases match TRBD1. The CDR3 consists of 15 residues. In germline, CDR1 is SGHTA, CDR2 FQGNSA. Trimming removed 3 bases from V and 4 bases from J; junction bases left unmatched: 8. CDR3 sequence reads: CASSLSQGAWYEQYF. The CDR3 nucleotides are TGTGCCAGCAGCTTGTCTCAGGGGGCTTGGTACGAGCAGTACTTC.

Note on this clonotype: This may be a read error, as it is one base from a much larger clone. J is TRBJ2-2 and V is TRBV15, with D maybe TRBD1 (6 bases). Germline CDR1 LNHNV, CDR2 YYDKDF (reference sequence). The CDR3 is 17 residues long. CDR3 protein: CATSRAPDRTNSGELFF. In nucleotides, the CDR3 is TGTGCCACCAGCAGAGCCCCCGACAGGACGAACTCCGGGGAGCTGTTTTTT.

The rearrangement uses TRBV7-9 and TRBJ2-5; TRBD2 matches at 13 bases. Germline CDR1 SEHNR, CDR2 FQNEAQ (reference sequence). This CDR3 has 15 amino acids. V was clipped by 5 bases and J by 5 bases; unmatched bases: 5. The CDR3 reads CASSIWTSGSETQYF. CDR3 DNA sequence: TGTGCCAGCAGCATATGGACTAGCGGGAGTGAGACCCAGTACTTC.

This clonotype was counted ten times or more. The J gene is TRBJ2-1, the V gene TRBV29-1; possibly TRBD2 for D (6 bases). Per the germline V gene, CDR1 is SQVTM and CDR2 is ANQGSEA. V was shortened by 7 bases and J by 9 bases, with 13 bases between the two germline ends. CDR3 size: 11 residues. CDR3 in DNA: TGCAGCGGCCGGGACTCCGGTGAGCAGTTCTTC. Translated: CSGRDSGEQFF.

The J gene is TRBJ1-2, the V gene TRBV5-5; no firm D call. This CDR3 has 12 amino acids. V was trimmed by 3 bases and J by 3 bases, leaving 6 bases between them. CDR1 and CDR2 (germline): SGHKS, YYEKEE (reference sequence). The CDR3 DNA reads TGTGCCAGCAGCTACAGAGACTATGGCTACACCTTC. It translates to CASSYRDYGYTF.

In the case of this clonotype: This may come from a read error, since a much larger clone is one base off. This chain joins TRBV20-1 and TRBJ2-2; 9 nucleotides line up with TRBD1. The ends lost 0 bases at V and 3 bases at J; junction bases unmatched: 5. The CDR3 extends over 16 amino acids. Germline V CDR1 and CDR2: DFQATT, SNEGSKA (reference sequence). CDR3 loop: CSARDWGQGDTGELFF. In nucleotides, the CDR3 is TGCAGTGCTAGAGACTGGGGACAGGGAGACACCGGGGAGCTGTTTTTT.

This clonotype has at least ten counts. V gene TRBV5-1 combines with J gene TRBJ2-5, with D tentatively TRBD2 (6 bases). Trimming took 5 bases from V and 5 from J, leaving 19 bases between them. In germline, CDR1 is SGHRS, CDR2 YFSETQ. The CDR3 extends over 15 amino acids. The CDR3 reads CASREDRGIMETQYF. The CDR3 DNA follows: TGCGCCAGCAGAGAAGACCGGGGGATAATGGAGACCCAGTACTTC.

Only a few counts were recorded for this clonotype. Just one base apart from a much larger clone, this may be a read error. The V call is TRBV5-5, the J call TRBJ2-2, with D uncertain. The CDR3 is made up of 16 amino acids. V shed 4 bases and J shed 4 bases, with 17 bases lying between them. Germline CDR1 SGHKS, CDR2 YYEKEE (reference sequence). The CDR3, as DNA: TGTGCCAGCAGCCCCCGGACCCCAGCGAGCACCGGGGAGCTGTTTTTT. Amino acids: CASSPRTPASTGELFF.

This clonotype was detected many times. The J gene is TRBJ2-5, the V gene TRBV5-1; unclear D gene. Deletions cut 4 bases from V and 1 base from J, with 11 bases between. This CDR3 region has 14 residues. Germline V gives CDR1 SGHRS, CDR2 YFSETQ. CDR3 sequence (DNA): TGCGCCAGCAGCCCCGGCGGATCCCAAGAGACCCAGTACTTC. Translating gives CASSPGGSQETQYF.

In this sample, this clonotype turned up many times. V gene TRBV28 combines with J gene TRBJ2-7; D unresolved. The CDR3 totals 13 residues. CDR1 is MDHEN, CDR2 SYDVKM, per germline. V shed 2 bases and J shed 7 bases, with 12 bases lying between them. CDR3 amino acids: CASSLETPGEQYF. As DNA, the CDR3 is TGTGCCAGCAGTTTAGAGACTCCCGGGGAGCAGTACTTC.

V is TRBV28 and J is TRBJ2-3; no clear D gene. Germline loops: CDR1 MDHEN, CDR2 SYDVKM. This CDR3 is 11 amino acids long. V dropped 6 bases and J dropped 4 bases, with 5 bases sitting between them. The CDR3 region has the DNA TGTGCCAGCAGCTTGTCAGATACGCAGTATTTT. The encoded protein is CASSLSDTQYF.

The J gene is TRBJ2-5, the V gene TRBV20-1, with 8 positions matching TRBD2. CDR3 length: 15 amino acids. CDR1 and CDR2 from the germline V gene are DFQATT and SNEGSKA (reference sequence). Trimming removed 6 bases from V and 7 bases from J; junction bases left unmatched: 16. CDR3 nucleotide sequence: TGCAGTGCGAGGGAAGGGCGGGAGGCCGCGGGGACCCAGTACTTC. This gives the protein CSAREGREAAGTQYF.

This clonotype was recorded many times. The chain carries TRBV11-1 and TRBJ2-2; the match to TRBD2 covers 7 bases. V was pared by 5 bases and J by 3 bases, with 15 bases of the junction left unmatched. Germline CDR1 is SGHAT and CDR2 is FQDESV (reference sequence). The CDR3 is made up of 18 amino acids. The CDR3 loop is CASSPGVGLAADTGELFF. The DNA for the CDR3 is TGTGCCAGCAGCCCGGGGGTGGGGCTAGCGGCCGACACCGGGGAGCTGTTTTTT.

This clonotype was seen repeatedly, ten times or more. J is TRBJ2-1 and V is TRBV18; perhaps TRBD2 as D (6 bases). The germline V gene has CDR1 KGHSH and CDR2 LQKENI. V lost 6 bases and J 6 bases, leaving 21 bases between the germline ends. The CDR3 spans 16 residues. CDR3 amino acids: CASSFSPPVGGNEQFF. The CDR3 nucleotides are TGTGCCAGCTCCTTTTCTCCTCCCGTGGGGGGCAATGAGCAGTTCTTC.

This clonotype was recorded at least ten times. The chain joins TRBV4-2 to TRBJ2-1; D unresolved. The CDR3 spans 12 residues. Looked up from germline, CDR1 is LGHNA and CDR2 is YNFKEQ. Between the trimmed V and J ends, which lost 0 bases and 15 bases, there was a span of 12 bases. The CDR3 region has the DNA TGTGCCAGCAGCCAAGAGGACGGTGTTCGGTTCTTC. It is translated as CASSQEDGVRFF.

Points on this clonotype: It differs at one base from a far larger clone, so likely a read error. J is TRBJ2-1 and V is TRBV3-2; the table's D call TRBD2 went unverified against the DNA. TRBV3-2 is deemed a pseudogene. The CDR3 is made up of 18 amino acids. The CDR3 here is CASSQRLIPTSGGNEQFF. The CDR3 DNA follows: TGTGCCAGCAGCCAAAGGTTAATCCCGACTAGCGGGGGGAATGAGCAGTTCTTC.

In its sample, this clonotype was seen many times. The chain recombines TRBV5-4 with TRBJ2-2, with D possibly matching TRBD2 (6 bases). There are 15 residues in the CDR3. Germline CDR1 is SGHNT and CDR2 is YYREEE (reference sequence). V lost 5 bases to trimming and J lost 1 base, with 12 bases between them. The CDR3 region has the DNA TGTGCCAGCAGATCGGCTAGCGTGAACACCGGGGAGCTGTTTTTT. Encoded protein: CASRSASVNTGELFF.

This clonotype has at least ten counts. The CDR3 coding sequence is TGTGCCAGCAGTCCTAGAGCTGACACAGATACGCAGTATTTT. Its translation is CASSPRADTDTQYF. This chain links TRBV7-9 with TRBJ2-3; D uncertain. CDR1 is SEHNR, CDR2 FQNEAQ, per germline (reference sequence). The CDR3 is 14 residues long. The ends were cut back, 6 bases at V and 2 bases at J, with 12 bases in the middle.

This clonotype was observed many times. This chain links TRBV5-4 with TRBJ1-4; perhaps TRBD1 as D (5 bases). The CDR3 is 16 residues long. Trimming stripped 1 base from V and 0 bases from J, with 10 bases between. Germline lookup yields CDR1 SGHNT and CDR2 YYREEE (reference sequence). CDR3 sequence reads: CASSLTGDSTNEKLFF. CDR3 coding DNA: TGTGCCAGCAGCTTGACAGGAGATTCAACTAATGAAAAACTGTTTTTT.

This clonotype was seen many times. The chain combines TRBV30 with TRBJ2-7; D unresolved. This CDR3 has 12 amino acids. Germline CDR1 is GTSNPN and CDR2 is SVGIG (reference sequence). The germline V and J ends were trimmed by 3 bases and 4 bases, with 10 bases remaining between them. The CDR3 nucleotides are TGTGCCTGGAGGAAAGATTCTTACGAGCAGTACTTC. Translating it yields CAWRKDSYEQYF.

This clonotype was counted many times. The V call is TRBV25-1, the J call TRBJ1-5; maybe TRBD1 (6 bases). The germline gives CDR1 MGHDK, CDR2 SYGVNS. The V end lost 4 bases, the J end lost 0 bases, and 10 bases lay between the germline ends. This CDR3 has 15 residues. The CDR3, as DNA: TGTGCCAGCAGTGTAACAGGGTGTAGCAATCAGCCCCAGCATTTT. This codes for CASSVTGCSNQPQHF.